The clone carrying this TCR beta chain was seen a handful of times. Its matching antigen is unknown. Every isolated RNA sample was fully reverse transcribed, so sequencing captured expressed TCRB transcripts. The assay was immunoSEQ multiplex PCR, and TCRdb's table has in-frame clones only and misses some. The table shows 450,000 to 550,000 clones, with around 30% occurring only once. The data belong to a study of beta chain features in type 1 diabetes. Findings and caveats of the study: Short templates might get an advantage during PCR, and this would be equal in patients and controls.

CDR3 size: 15 residues. Trimming removed 6 bases from V and 7 bases from J, with 19 bases in between. Per germline, CDR1 SGHAT and CDR2 FQNNGV. The chain joins TRBV11-2 to TRBJ2-1, with a tentative D call TRBD2 (6 bases). The sequenced sample was naive CD4+ T cells from blood. The receptor was derived from a man between 18 and 35 years old in good health. CDR3 DNA sequence: TGTGCCAGCAGTCCACTGGCGTCGGCGGGAAATGAGCAGTTCTTC. This codes for CASSPLASAGNEQFF.